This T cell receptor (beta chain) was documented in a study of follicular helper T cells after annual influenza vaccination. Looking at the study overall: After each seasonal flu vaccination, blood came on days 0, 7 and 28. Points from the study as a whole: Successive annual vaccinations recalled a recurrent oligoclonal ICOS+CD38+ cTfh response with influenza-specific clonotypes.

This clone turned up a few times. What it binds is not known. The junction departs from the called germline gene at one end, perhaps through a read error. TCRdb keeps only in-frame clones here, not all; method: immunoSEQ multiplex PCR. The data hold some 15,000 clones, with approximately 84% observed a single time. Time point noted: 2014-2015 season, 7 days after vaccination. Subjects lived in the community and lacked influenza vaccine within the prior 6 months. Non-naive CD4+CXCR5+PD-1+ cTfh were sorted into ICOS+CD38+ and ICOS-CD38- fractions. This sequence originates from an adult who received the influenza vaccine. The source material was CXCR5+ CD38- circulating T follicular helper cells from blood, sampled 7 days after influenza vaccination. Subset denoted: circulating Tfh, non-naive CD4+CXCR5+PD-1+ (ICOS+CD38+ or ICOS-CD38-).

CDR3 sequence: CASSLVGGTGNTIYF. The CDR3, as DNA: TGTGCTAGCAGCTTAGTCGGGGGTACTGGAAACACCATATATTTT. The chain recombines TRBV7-7 with TRBJ1-3; a weak D match, TRBD1 (5 bases). CDR1 and CDR2 (germline): SSHAT, FNYEAQ (reference sequence). The CDR3 length is 15 residues.